This T cell receptor (beta chain) was sequenced for a study of blood T cell repertoires in COVID-19. Profiled with immunoSEQ multiplex PCR; TCRdb holds only in-frame clones, not every one. The table lists approximately 300,000 clones, 90% of them singletons, with 0.95% to 1.3% in the top ten. The V end was cut by 0 bases, the J end by 4 bases, with 24 bases between. The germline CDR1 and CDR2 sequences are LGHNA and YSLEER. This CDR3 contains 20 residues. This receptor was obtained from a middle-aged woman with COVID-19, enrolled during active disease. The sequencing input was peripheral blood. The chain is built from TRBV4-3 and TRBJ2-2; D may be TRBD1 (6 bases). This chain's CDR3 is CASSQDFRGLRGRVTGELFF. The CDR3 nucleotides are TGCGCCAGCAGCCAAGATTTCAGGGGCCTTCGAGGCAGAGTCACCGGGGAGCTGTTTTTT.